This TCR beta chain derives from a study of response to subunit inactivated influenza vaccine. Study outcomes and limitations: The study's authors posited that every seasonal influenza vaccination enlists few new T cells.

The CDR3 covers 14 residues. V dropped 6 bases and J dropped 5; count of bases not matched to a gene: 9. Germline V gives CDR1 SNHLY, CDR2 FYNNEI. In regard to this clonotype: Its antigen remains unknown.

TCRdb itself ran the RT-PCR reads through MiXCR, one entry per CDR3 protein. The sample includes roughly 790,000 distinct CDR3 sequences, 21% of them seen just once. The receptor's source is a man aged 45-65 years who received an inactivated influenza vaccine. The starting material was PBMCs from blood, obtained more than 4 days after vaccination. The chain links TRBV2 to TRBJ2-7, with 8 bases lining up with TRBD2. The CDR3 region has the DNA TGTGCCAGCAGCCCCGGGAGGGGGGACCACGAGCAGTACTTC. Encoded protein: CASSPGRGDHEQYF.